A selection of T cell receptor beta chains follows, all from one sample in a study of identical twins. TCRdb reanalysed the 5' RACE reads using MiXCR and keeps one entry per CDR3 protein. The table records hundreds of thousands of distinct CDR3 sequences, 8.6% of them present only once. These data also featured in a second study, about yellow fever vaccine responses in identical twins.

The specimen was PBMCs. The receptors were sampled from a woman aged 18-29 years in good health. Both conserved end residues are part of each CDR3. A D gene is named only where the DNA matches it firmly. Expanded clones are given a class, and other clones once, few, many or no size at all.

CDR3aa: CASSKSGGTSYEQFF
CDR3nt: TGTGCCAGCAGCAAAAGTGGGGGCACGAGCTATGAGCAGTTCTTC
v_gene: TRBV7-3
j_gene: TRBJ2-1
d_gene: .
abundance: .

CDR3aa: CASSYPGTGGGYTF
CDR3nt: TGTGCCAGCAGTTACCCCGGGACAGGGGGCGGCTACACCTTC
v_gene: TRBV6-5
j_gene: TRBJ1-2
d_gene: TRBD1
abundance: .

CDR3aa: CAISEWAAYGYTF
CDR3nt: TGTGCCATCAGTGAGTGGGCAGCCTATGGCTACACCTTC
v_gene: TRBV10-3
j_gene: TRBJ1-2
d_gene: .
abundance: many

CDR3aa: CAISGAGGNEQFF
CDR3nt: TGTGCCATCAGTGGTGCGGGGGGAAATGAGCAGTTCTTC
v_gene: TRBV10-3
j_gene: TRBJ2-1
d_gene: TRBD2
abundance: few

CDR3aa: CAISEGRTSGNTIYF
CDR3nt: TGTGCCATCAGTGAGGGCAGGACTTCTGGAAACACCATATATTTT
v_gene: TRBV10-3
j_gene: TRBJ1-3
d_gene: .
abundance: .

CDR3aa: CAASPAGGLNEQFF
CDR3nt: TGTGCCGCGTCCCCGGCGGGAGGGCTGAATGAGCAGTTCTTC
v_gene: TRBV24-1
j_gene: TRBJ2-1
d_gene: TRBD2
abundance: .

CDR3aa: CASSPELDNEQFF
CDR3nt: TGTGCCAGCAGCCCAGAATTGGACAATGAGCAGTTCTTC
v_gene: TRBV12-3/TRBV12-4
j_gene: TRBJ2-1
d_gene: .
abundance: .

CDR3aa: CASSQEGTYYEQYF
CDR3nt: TGTGCCAGCAGCCAAGAGGGCACTTACTACGAGCAGTACTTC
v_gene: TRBV14
j_gene: TRBJ2-7
d_gene: .
abundance: .

CDR3aa: CASSGEGTGLNTGELFF
CDR3nt: TGTGCCAGCAGTGGGGAGGGTACGGGGCTCAACACCGGGGAGCTGTTTTTT
v_gene: TRBV6-1
j_gene: TRBJ2-2
d_gene: TRBD2
abundance: few

CDR3aa: CASSVDYNEQFF
CDR3nt: TGTGCCAGCAGCGTAGACTACAATGAGCAGTTCTTC
v_gene: TRBV9
j_gene: TRBJ2-1
d_gene: .
abundance: many

CDR3aa: CASSPSDSGNTIYF
CDR3nt: TGTGCCAGCAGCCCTAGCGACTCTGGAAACACCATATATTTT
v_gene: TRBV7-8
j_gene: TRBJ1-3
d_gene: .
abundance: .

CDR3aa: CASSETGAEQFF
CDR3nt: TGTGCCAGCTCAGAAACAGGGGCCGAGCAGTTCTTC
v_gene: TRBV18
j_gene: TRBJ2-1
d_gene: TRBD1
abundance: few

CDR3aa: CSGLRGPLTDTQYF
CDR3nt: TGCAGCGGGTTACGGGGGCCACTCACAGATACGCAGTATTTT
v_gene: TRBV29-1
j_gene: TRBJ2-3
d_gene: .
abundance: few

CDR3aa: CASSVEGGSPSAQYF
CDR3nt: TGTGCCAGCAGCGTAGAGGGCGGGAGCCCATCTGCGCAGTACTTC
v_gene: TRBV9
j_gene: TRBJ2-7
d_gene: TRBD2
abundance: few

CDR3aa: CASSIRQGMNTEAFF
CDR3nt: TGTGCCAGCAGTATCCGACAGGGAATGAACACTGAAGCTTTCTTT
v_gene: TRBV28
j_gene: TRBJ1-1
d_gene: TRBD1
abundance: many

CDR3aa: CASSGTGRSSYEQYF
CDR3nt: TGTGCCAGCAGTGGGACGGGTCGTAGCTCCTACGAGCAGTACTTC
v_gene: TRBV6-1
j_gene: TRBJ2-7
d_gene: .
abundance: .

CDR3aa: CASRIQRGGQDTQYF
CDR3nt: TGTGCCAGCAGGATACAGCGGGGGGGCCAAGATACGCAGTATTTT
v_gene: TRBV6-1
j_gene: TRBJ2-3
d_gene: TRBD2
abundance: few